The clone carrying this TCR beta chain was seen a handful of times. TCRdb used MiXCR to reprocess the 5' RACE reads, holding one entry per CDR3 protein. Counted here are roughly 620,000 distinct CDR3 sequences, more than 15% occurring once; the ten biggest clones make up 12%. The V gene's germline CDR1 is SGHRS and CDR2 YFSETQ. This CDR3 comprises 15 residues. V lost 4 bases to trimming and J lost 8 bases, with 18 bases between them. This record belongs to a study of T-cell memory formation after mild COVID-19. This chain connects TRBV5-1 to TRBJ1-4, with a weak D call TRBD1 (5 bases). The receptor was isolated from an adult woman who had mild COVID-19 (a few samples of this study predate the infection). Cell type and time point are not known. The sequenced material came from PBMCs or a T cell subset sorted from them (not recorded which). The CDR3 nucleotides are TGCGCCAGCAGCCTAACGGGAGGGGAACGGGAAAAACTGTTTTTT. This translates into CASSLTGGEREKLFF.